This T cell receptor beta chain stems from a study of OX40 agonist ivuxolimab in advanced cancers. Study-level background: The costimulatory receptor OX40 (CD134) was targeted by ivuxolimab, a fully human IgG2 agonistic monoclonal antibody. Intravenous ivuxolimab was administered to patients every 2 weeks at six dose levels: 0.01, 0.1, 0.3, 1.5, 3 and 10 mg/kg. Of the roughly 52 patients in dose escalation, 19 had hepatocellular carcinoma, some 15 had melanoma, 9 had renal cell carcinoma and 9 had head and neck cancer. The dose-escalation cohort was 82.7% male with a mean age of approximately 60 years, ranging from about 20 to 85. Prior anti-PD-1, anti-PD-L1 or anti-CTLA-4 therapy was permitted, and checkpoint inhibitors had been received by 30% to 40% of dose-escalation patients. Partial responses occurred in three dose-escalation patients: two with cutaneous melanoma and one with hepatocellular carcinoma. Peripheral TCRbeta sequencing was intended to test whether TCR sequence diversity was altered and clonal T-cell expansion was caused by ivuxolimab. The paper covers the monotherapy dose-escalation part of the phase I ivuxolimab trial, which included N = 52 patients.

Patients with autoimmune disease history or receiving systemic immunosuppression were excluded from the trial. Peripheral blood for TCR sequencing was collected from all dose cohorts at baseline, on cycle 4 day 1, and on cycle 7 day 1. Samples came from an open-label, multicenter, first-in-human phase I dose-escalation trial of ivuxolimab. The trial enrolled adults with locally advanced or metastatic head and neck squamous cell, hepatocellular, melanoma or renal cell carcinoma. CD4+ and CD8+ T cells were sorted separately from peripheral blood before TCR sequencing. Results and caveats for the whole study, not just this receptor: Clonal expansion of both CD4+ and CD8+ blood T cells was observed from baseline to week 6 at doses 0.1 to 3.0 mg/kg. The antigen specificity of the clonally expanded peripheral T cells was not determined. After ivuxolimab, more expanded clones were found on average in CD8+ T cells than in CD4+ T cells. Low levels of normalized T-cell clonal expansion were also seen in some patients who did not respond. Partial responders in the 0.1-3.0 mg/kg groups had among the lowest normalized peripheral clonal expansion, especially among CD8+ T cells.

Note on this clone: What this receptor recognizes is not known. Base qualities were left out, and no much larger clone turns up one base away.

For sequencing of the TCRbeta CDR3 region, genomic DNA was extracted from the sorted cells. The immunoSEQ Assay was used for sequencing of TCRbeta CDR3 regions. TCRdb provides this immuneACCESS table in a form limited to in-frame rearrangements. Some clones are lacking; in checked studies, under half of them reflect an unresolved V gene, and why the rest are absent is not known. The sample data list around 75,000 clones, and nearly 90% of these were observed just once. The top ten clones comprise 2.5% of the sample. The receptor was isolated from an adult with an advanced solid tumor such as melanoma, head and neck, liver or kidney cancer. Sequenced here: CD4+ or CD8+ T cells sorted from blood, sampled in a trial of the OX40 agonist ivuxolimab.

The bases read TGTGCCAGCAGTCTGAATGAACGGCAGAACACTGAAGCTTTCTTT. The encoded protein is CASSLNERQNTEAFF. This chain is built from TRBV6-9 and TRBJ1-1, with the D gene not confidently named. CDR1 and CDR2, looked up from the germline V gene, are MNHGY and SVAAGI. The CDR3 starts with the cysteine, ends with the phenylalanine, and has 15 residues. Only the CDR3 part of the read is kept: 45 bases, read in frame from the first base. Cut back by 5 bases and 1 base, the V and J ends lie 14 bases apart.